This TCR beta chain is from a study of blood T cell repertoires in COVID-19. At the level of the study: COVID-19 samples, acute and convalescent, were from the United States, Italy and Spain. The cDNA or gDNA used as material had been derived from T cells, B-cell-depleted T cells, or PBMCs.

Authors' analysis steps: The authors estimated nucleated cell counts from reference gene primer amplification. Sequencing was performed with immunoSEQ multiplex PCR; in TCRdb, only in-frame clones are kept and a portion is missing. V and J calls and clone size are as listed in that table; D and trimming were resolved from the DNA. Of roughly 200,000 clones in the sample, around nine tenths were seen once. The sample comprised peripheral blood. This sequence was found in a man in his 60s who had recovered from COVID-19.

The CDR3: CASSRGGAGANVLTF. CDR3 nucleotide sequence: TGTGCCAGCAGCCGGGGAGGGGCTGGGGCCAACGTCCTGACTTTC. V gene TRBV13 combines with J gene TRBJ2-6; TRBD2 matches 7 bases. Germline assignment: CDR1 PRHDT and CDR2 FYEKMQ (reference sequence). J lost 2 bases, V lost 5 bases, and 3 bases had no gene match. CDR3 length: 15 residues.